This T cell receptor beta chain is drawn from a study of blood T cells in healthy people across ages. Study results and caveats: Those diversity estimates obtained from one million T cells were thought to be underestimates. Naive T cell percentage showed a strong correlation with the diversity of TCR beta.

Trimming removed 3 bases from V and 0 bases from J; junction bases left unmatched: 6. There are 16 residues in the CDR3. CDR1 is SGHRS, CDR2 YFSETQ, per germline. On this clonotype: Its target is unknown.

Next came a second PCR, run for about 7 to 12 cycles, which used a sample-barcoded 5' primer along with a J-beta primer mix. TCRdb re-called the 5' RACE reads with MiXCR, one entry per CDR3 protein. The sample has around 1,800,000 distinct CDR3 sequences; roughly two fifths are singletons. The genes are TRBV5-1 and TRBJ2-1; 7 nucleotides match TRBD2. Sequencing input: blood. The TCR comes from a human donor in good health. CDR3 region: CASSYFPSGSYNEQFF. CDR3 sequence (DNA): TGCGCCAGCAGCTATTTCCCTAGCGGCTCCTACAATGAGCAGTTCTTC. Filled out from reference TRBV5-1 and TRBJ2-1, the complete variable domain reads KAGVTQTPRYLIKTRGQQVTLSCSPISGHRSVSWYQQTPGQGLQFLFEYFSETQRNKGNFPGRFSGRQFSNSRSEMNVSTLELGDSALYLCASSYFPSGSYNEQFFGPGTRLTVL.